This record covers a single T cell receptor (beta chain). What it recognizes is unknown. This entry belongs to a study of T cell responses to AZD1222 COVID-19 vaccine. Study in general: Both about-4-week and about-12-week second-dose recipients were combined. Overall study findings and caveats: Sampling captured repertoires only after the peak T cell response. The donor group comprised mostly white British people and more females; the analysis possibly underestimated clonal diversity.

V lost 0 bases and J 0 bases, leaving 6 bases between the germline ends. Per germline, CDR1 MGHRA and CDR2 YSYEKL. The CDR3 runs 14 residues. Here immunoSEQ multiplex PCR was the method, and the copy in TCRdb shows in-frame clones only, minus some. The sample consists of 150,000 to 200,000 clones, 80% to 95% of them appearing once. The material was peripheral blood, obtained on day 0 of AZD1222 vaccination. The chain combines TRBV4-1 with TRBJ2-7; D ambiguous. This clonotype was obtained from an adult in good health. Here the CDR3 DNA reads TGCGCCAGCAGCCAAGACGAACTCTCCTACGAGCAGTACTTC. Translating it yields CASSQDELSYEQYF.